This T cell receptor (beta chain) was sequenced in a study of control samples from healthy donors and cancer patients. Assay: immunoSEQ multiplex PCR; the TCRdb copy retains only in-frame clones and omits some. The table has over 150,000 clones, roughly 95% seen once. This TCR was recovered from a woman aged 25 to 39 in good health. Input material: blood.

The CDR3 sequence: CASLEVGANVLTF. The CDR3 bases are TGTGCCAGTCTGGAAGTCGGGGCCAACGTCCTGACTTTC. The V and J genes are TRBV5-8 and TRBJ2-6; D is undetermined. Per the germline V gene, CDR1 is SGHTS and CDR2 is YDEGEE. This CDR3 has 13 amino acids. V was cut by 8 bases and J by 4 bases, with 10 bases left in between.